The TCR beta chain described here comes from a study of cytomegalovirus exposure and HLA in healthy donors. Overall study context: Later analysis reported that the roughly 120 validation repertoires shared the platform of the roughly 670 first-cohort repertoires.

The CDR3 length is 13 residues. Germline CDR1 and CDR2: SGHVS and FNYEAQ. V was cut by 0 bases and J by 2 bases, with 5 bases left in between. As to this clone: Other DNA sequences in this specimen translate into the identical CDR3.

The method was immunoSEQ multiplex PCR; TCRdb's version includes in-frame clones alone and lacks a portion of them. The table includes 150,000 to 200,000 clones, 75% to 85% detected once. The receptor's source is a woman aged 25 to 45 in good health and CMV-seropositive. The sample comprised PBMCs. This chain uses TRBV7-6 with TRBJ2-7, with D hard to call. CDR3 in amino acids: CASSLAAAYEQYF. Written as DNA, the CDR3 is TGTGCCAGCAGCTTAGCGGCGGCCTACGAGCAGTACTTC.